This T cell receptor beta chain was retrieved from a study of blood T cell repertoires in COVID-19. Study overall: COVID-19 samples from acute and convalescent phases originated in the United States, Italy and Spain. T cells, B-cell-depleted T cells, or PBMCs supplied cDNA or gDNA.

In the original processing: Quantification of nucleated cells was approximated via reference gene primer amplification. The assay was immunoSEQ multiplex PCR, and TCRdb's table has in-frame clones only and misses some. From that table come the V and J calls and clone size; the DNA was used to work out D and trimming. The sample lists 200,000 to 300,000 clones; under 90% were seen once. Per germline, CDR1 SNHLY and CDR2 FYNNEI. This CDR3 comprises 14 residues. With V trimmed by 6 bases and J by 4 bases, 9 bases remained unmatched. The TCR comes from a human donor in a cohort sampled during active COVID-19. The chain combines TRBV2 with TRBJ2-7; 7 positions match TRBD2. The material sequenced was peripheral blood. Here the CDR3 reads CASRSTSTRYEQYF. DNA of the CDR3: TGTGCCAGCAGATCGACTAGCACGAGGTACGAGCAGTACTTC.